The TCR beta chain under discussion was sequenced for a study of blood T cell repertoires in COVID-19. Profiling relied on immunoSEQ multiplex PCR, and the TCRdb table lists in-frame clones only, not all of them. The table lists under 140,000 clones, 70% to 90% of them singletons, with around 5.1% in the top ten. The CDR3 sequence is 15 residues long. In germline, CDR1 is SEHNR, CDR2 FQNEAQ (reference sequence). Trimming took off 0 bases at V and 0 bases at J, with 8 bases between the two ends. This receptor was taken from a human donor in a cohort sampled during active COVID-19. This chain uses TRBV7-9 with TRBJ1-2; D remains unclear. The sequencing sample was made of peripheral blood. The DNA of the CDR3 is TGTGCCAGCAGCTTAGCGGGCAGAACTAACTATGGCTACACCTTC. This encodes CASSLAGRTNYGYTF.